This is a list of T cell receptor beta chains from one sample in a study of T cells in Graves' hyperthyroidism and ophthalmopathy. TCRdb reanalysed the multiplex PCR reads using MiXCR and keeps one entry per CDR3 protein. The sample records approximately 610,000 distinct CDR3 sequences, over 12% being singletons. The sample was blood. The receptor source for this set is a woman aged 40 to 49 with Graves' ophthalmopathy. The CDR3 runs from the conserved cysteine through the conserved F or W. Each record gives: CDR3 protein, CDR3 DNA, V gene, clone size, D gene, J gene. D genes are given only for firm matches. Size is omitted from some rows. Given values are once, few, many or a class for expanded clones.

CDR3: CASSEKAGEYGTQYF; DNA: TGTGCCAGCAGTGAAAAAGCGGGAGAATATGGGACCCAGTACTTC; V: TRBV6-1; size: -; D: TRBD2; J: TRBJ2-5
CDR3: CASSSTRLADPSGETQYF; DNA: TGTGCCAGCAGCTCTACCCGGCTAGCGGACCCCTCAGGGGAGACCCAGTACTTC; V: TRBV5-4; size: -; D: TRBD2; J: TRBJ2-5
CDR3: CASSFGQGSYEQYF; DNA: TGTGCCAGCAGTTTTGGACAGGGATCCTACGAGCAGTACTTC; V: TRBV12-3/TRBV12-4; size: many; D: TRBD1; J: TRBJ2-7
CDR3: CASSYSGTGDYEQYF; DNA: TGTGCCAGCAGTTACTCCGGGACAGGGGACTACGAGCAGTACTTC; V: TRBV6-5; size: many; D: TRBD1; J: TRBJ2-7
CDR3: CASTQTGDETQYF; DNA: TGTGCCAGCACTCAGACGGGGGATGAGACCCAGTACTTC; V: TRBV28; size: -; D: -; J: TRBJ2-5
CDR3: CASNRWDSNPSAEAFF; DNA: TGTGCCAGCAACCGCTGGGACAGTAATCCCTCAGCTGAAGCTTTCTTT; V: TRBV9; size: many; D: TRBD1; J: TRBJ1-1
CDR3: CSVEGPRAEAFF; DNA: TGCAGCGTTGAAGGTCCTCGCGCTGAAGCTTTCTTT; V: TRBV29-1; size: many; D: -; J: TRBJ1-1
CDR3: CASSTLAGTTTPEQYF; DNA: TGTGCCAGTAGTACCTTAGCGGGGACAACGACGCCGGAGCAGTACTTC; V: TRBV19; size: -; D: TRBD2; J: TRBJ2-7
CDR3: CASSFAPTYEQYF; DNA: TGTGCCAGCAGCTTCGCACCGACCTACGAGCAGTACTTC; V: TRBV11-2; size: many; D: -; J: TRBJ2-7
CDR3: CSVDRVGTEAFF; DNA: TGCAGCGTTGACAGGGTTGGCACTGAAGCTTTCTTT; V: TRBV29-1; size: many; D: -; J: TRBJ1-1
CDR3: CSASQPHSNQPQHF; DNA: TGCAGTGCTAGTCAGCCCCATAGCAATCAGCCCCAGCATTTT; V: TRBV20-1; size: -; D: -; J: TRBJ1-5
CDR3: CASSTGQGLGYTF; DNA: TGTGCCAGCAGTACCGGACAGGGGCTTGGCTACACCTTC; V: TRBV6-5; size: many; D: TRBD1; J: TRBJ1-2
CDR3: CASTAGEGNTQYF; DNA: TGTGCCAGCACGGCAGGGGAGGGAAATACGCAGTATTTT; V: TRBV6-1; size: many; D: -; J: TRBJ2-3
CDR3: CASSGWINTGELFF; DNA: TGTGCCAGCAGTGGGTGGATTAACACCGGGGAGCTGTTTTTT; V: TRBV2; size: many; D: -; J: TRBJ2-2
CDR3: CASSERGGSTYEQYF; DNA: TGTGCCAGCAGTGAAAGAGGCGGGAGCACCTACGAGCAGTACTTC; V: TRBV6-1; size: few; D: TRBD2; J: TRBJ2-7
CDR3: CASSPTGGPGELFF; DNA: TGTGCCAGCAGCCCTACAGGGGGCCCCGGGGAGCTGTTTTTT; V: TRBV12-3/TRBV12-4; size: few; D: TRBD1; J: TRBJ2-2
CDR3: CASSQEGQVLETQYF; DNA: TGTGCCAGCAGCCAAGAGGGACAGGTGTTGGAGACCCAGTACTTC; V: TRBV3-1; size: many; D: TRBD1; J: TRBJ2-5
CDR3: CASSFGGADSGNTIYF; DNA: TGTGCCAGCAGTTTCGGGGGGGCCGACTCTGGAAACACCATATATTTT; V: TRBV6-5; size: many; D: -; J: TRBJ1-3
CDR3: CASSRTVQETQYF; DNA: TGTGCCAGCAGCCGGACTGTACAAGAGACCCAGTACTTC; V: TRBV7-8; size: many; D: -; J: TRBJ2-5
CDR3: CASIRGRNQPQHF; DNA: TGTGCCAGCATCCGGGGTCGCAATCAGCCCCAGCATTTT; V: TRBV28; size: few; D: -; J: TRBJ1-5
CDR3: CASRRGAGELFF; DNA: TGTGCCAGCAGGAGGGGGGCCGGGGAGCTGTTTTTT; V: TRBV6-1; size: many; D: -; J: TRBJ2-2
CDR3: CATSENDSRGYTF; DNA: TGTGCCACCAGTGAGAATGACAGTAGGGGCTACACCTTC; V: TRBV24-1; size: many; D: -; J: TRBJ1-2
CDR3: CASSPTGGGSNQPQHF; DNA: TGTGCCAGCTCACCAACAGGGGGCGGTAGCAATCAGCCCCAGCATTTT; V: TRBV18; size: -; D: TRBD1; J: TRBJ1-5
CDR3: CASSFAGPGNTEAFF; DNA: TGTGCCAGCAGTTTTGCAGGTCCGGGGAACACTGAAGCTTTCTTT; V: TRBV12-3/TRBV12-4; size: many; D: -; J: TRBJ1-1
CDR3: CASSQEAGGYGYTF; DNA: TGTGCCAGCAGCCAAGAGGCAGGGGGCTATGGCTACACCTTC; V: TRBV3-1; size: few; D: TRBD1; J: TRBJ1-2
CDR3: CSGGAETQYF; DNA: TGCAGTGGGGGTGCAGAGACCCAGTACTTC; V: TRBV29-1; size: many; D: -; J: TRBJ2-5